This passage covers 28 T cell receptor beta chains from one sample sequenced in a study of shared clonotypes between healthy human individuals. Sequenced by immunoSEQ multiplex PCR; TCRdb stores in-frame clones only, minus some. The table lists 1.4 million to 1.5 million clones, roughly 96% of them singletons. Sequencing was done on a sample of naive CD4+ T cells sorted from blood. As to subset: CD45RA+ positively selected. These receptors came from a man aged 30-40 years in good health.

The chain carries TRBV2 and TRBJ2-1, with unresolved D. The CDR3 has 14 amino acids. With 8 bases removed from V and 1 base from J, the gap between germline ends came to 12 bases. Germline V gene lookup returns CDR1 SNHLY and CDR2 FYNNEI. The CDR3 region is CASVTMGSYNEQFF. CDR3 sequence (DNA): TGTGCCAGCGTTACTATGGGATCCTACAATGAGCAGTTCTTC.

This clone was found once. The chain combines TRBV28 with TRBJ1-5, with D unresolved. Germline-derived CDR1 and CDR2 are MDHEN and SYDVKM. V lost 3 bases to trimming and J lost 1 base, with 7 bases between them. The CDR3 covers 14 residues. The CDR3 DNA sequence: TGTGCCAGCAGTTTCAAGATAAGCAATCAGCCCCAGCATTTT. Encoded protein: CASSFKISNQPQHF.

The rearrangement links TRBV14 to TRBJ2-5; TRBD2 aligns across 7 bases. The CDR3 length is 15 residues. Trimming cost V 4 bases and J 5 bases; bases outside gene matches: 10. Germline V gives CDR1 SGHDN, CDR2 FVKESK. The CDR3 loop reads CASSPDRGVMETQYF. The CDR3 nucleotides read TGTGCCAGCAGCCCTGATCGGGGGGTTATGGAGACCCAGTACTTC.

The chain has TRBV6-1 and TRBJ2-2, with 11 nucleotides matching TRBD2. This CDR3 has 16 amino acids. Germline V lookup: CDR1 MNHNS, CDR2 SASEGT. V gave up 4 bases and J gave up 4 bases; unmatched junction bases: 5. CDR3 protein: CASSGSGRAGTGELFF. For the CDR3, the DNA is TGTGCCAGCAGTGGTAGCGGGAGGGCCGGCACCGGGGAGCTGTTTTTT.

This clone showed up just once. Germline and junction disagree at one end, which may indicate a read error. V and J are TRBV5-4 and TRBJ2-1; a possible D gene is TRBD2 (6 bases). From germline, CDR1 is SGHNT and CDR2 YYREEE (reference sequence). This CDR3 comprises 15 residues. The CDR3 reads CASSLVSGSFNEQFF. The CDR3 DNA follows: TGTGCCAGCAGCTTGGTCAGCGGGTCCTTCAATGAGCAGTTCTTC.

The rearrangement links TRBV29-1 to TRBJ2-3, with 9 nucleotides matching TRBD2. Germline V gene data show CDR1 as SQVTM and CDR2 as ANQGSEA. The CDR3 is made up of 15 amino acids. Trimming cost V 7 bases and J 1 base; bases outside gene matches: 9. The CDR3 DNA follows: TGCAGCGCCCGAATGGGCGGGAGGGGCACAGATACGCAGTATTTT. Its translation is CSARMGGRGTDTQYF.

This clone has more than one count but fewer than ten. The V gene is TRBV2, the J gene TRBJ2-7, with D possibly being TRBD1 (5 bases). The V gene lost 5 bases and the J gene lost 7 bases, with 15 bases spanning the gap. Germline lookup yields CDR1 SNHLY and CDR2 FYNNEI. CDR3 length equals 13 residues. CDR3 amino acids: CASSLIARQEQYF. The DNA of the CDR3 is TGTGCCAGCAGTTTGATCGCGCGACAGGAGCAGTACTTC.

The chain is built from TRBV11-2 and TRBJ2-5; 15 nucleotides match TRBD2. The J segment lost 2 bases and the V segment lost 3 bases, leaving 1 base of the junction unmatched. Germline CDR1 reads SGHAT; CDR2 reads FQNNGV. This CDR3 comprises 16 residues. The CDR3 nucleotides read TGTGCCAGCAGCTTGGGGACTAGCGGGAGGCAAGAGACCCAGTACTTC. Its protein product is CASSLGTSGRQETQYF.

Here the CDR3 DNA reads TGTGCCAGCAGCTTTCCCGGGCCGGGAAACACTGAAGCTTTCTTT. This codes for CASSFPGPGNTEAFF. This chain connects TRBV5-4 to TRBJ1-1, with D hard to call. Germline V gives CDR1 SGHNT, CDR2 YYREEE (reference sequence). CDR3 length equals 15 residues. V shed 2 bases and J shed 2 bases, with 13 bases lying between them.

This sequence joins TRBV11-2 and TRBJ2-1; perhaps TRBD2 as D (5 bases). Germline V gene data show CDR1 as SGHAT and CDR2 as FQNNGV. Between the trimmed V and J ends, which lost 5 bases and 5 bases, there was a span of 22 bases. This CDR3 is 17 amino acids long. CDR3 DNA sequence: TGTGCCAGCAGCCTAGCACTAGGTGAATGGAAACACAATGAGCAGTTCTTC. This sequence encodes CASSLALGEWKHNEQFF. Drawing the rest from reference TRBV11-2 and TRBJ2-1, the complete variable domain is EAGVAQSPRYKIIEKRQSVAFWCNPISGHATLYWYQQILGQGPKLLIQFQNNGVVDDSQLPKDRFSAERLKGVDSTLKIQPAKLEDSAVYLCASSLALGEWKHNEQFFGPGTRLTVL.

This clone was seen just once. The genes are TRBV6-1 and TRBJ2-1; D gene ambiguous. The CDR3 length is 15 residues. V was pared by 8 bases and J by 2 bases, with 16 bases between. Per the germline V gene, CDR1 is MNHNS and CDR2 is SASEGT. The CDR3 DNA reads TGTGCCAGCTTACCACAAAGCGCGACCTACAATGAGCAGTTCTTC. Translating gives CASLPQSATYNEQFF.

The sample holds one count of this clone. The identical CDR3 is also encoded by other nucleotide sequences in the sample. This rearrangement joins TRBV7-9 to TRBJ2-1; D uncertain. V gave up 5 bases and J gave up 1 base, with 6 bases separating them. CDR1 and CDR2 from the germline V gene are SEHNR and FQNEAQ (reference sequence). The CDR3 runs 13 residues. CDR3 protein: CASSLDSYNEQFF. The CDR3 coding sequence is TGTGCCAGCAGCCTCGATTCCTACAATGAGCAGTTCTTC.

The chain carries TRBV5-1 and TRBJ2-3; the D gene could be TRBD1 or TRBD2 (5 bases each). The CDR3 spans 14 residues. Trimming took off 7 bases at V and 2 bases at J, with 14 bases between the two ends. Germline V gene sequence: CDR1 SGHRS, CDR2 YFSETQ. In nucleotides, the CDR3 is TGCGCCAGCTCTAAAGGGGAGCTCACAGATACGCAGTATTTT. As protein: CASSKGELTDTQYF. Full variable domain (missing parts from reference TRBV5-1 and TRBJ2-3): KAGVTQTPRYLIKTRGQQVTLSCSPISGHRSVSWYQQTPGQGLQFLFEYFSETQRNKGNFPGRFSGRQFSNSRSEMNVSTLELGDSALYLCASSKGELTDTQYFGPGTRLTVL.

The rearrangement links TRBV10-3 to TRBJ2-7, with D maybe TRBD2 (7 bases). The V and J ends lost 1 base and 0 bases respectively, with 19 bases between them. There are 18 residues in the CDR3. CDR1 ENHRY and CDR2 SYGVKD come from the germline V gene. The CDR3 nucleotides read TGTGCCATCAGTGAGTGGTCTAGCGGAAGAGGGGGCTCCTACGAGCAGTACTTC. It codes for CAISEWSSGRGGSYEQYF.

Turning to this clone: The sample carries other DNA sequences with the same CDR3. The chain recombines TRBV4-3 with TRBJ2-3, with D hard to call. The germline V and J ends were trimmed by 0 bases and 4 bases, with 5 bases remaining between them. The germline gives CDR1 LGHNA, CDR2 YSLEER. CDR3 size: 13 residues. CDR3 amino acids: CASSQELSDTQYF. The CDR3 nucleotides read TGCGCCAGCAGCCAAGAGCTCTCAGATACGCAGTATTTT.

The rearrangement uses TRBV11-2 and TRBJ2-1; D not resolved. Germline CDR1 SGHAT, CDR2 FQNNGV. The CDR3 totals 14 residues. V dropped 4 bases and J dropped 8 bases, with 15 bases sitting between them. CDR3 residues: CASSSLRVLYEQFF. In nucleotides, the CDR3 is TGTGCCAGCAGCTCCCTTAGGGTTCTCTATGAGCAGTTCTTC.

V gene TRBV18 combines with J gene TRBJ2-7; D is perhaps TRBD2 (7 bases). V gave up 5 bases and J gave up 3 bases, with 17 bases separating them. The CDR3 length is 15 residues. CDR1 is KGHSH and CDR2 is LQKENI in the germline V gene. The CDR3 DNA sequence: TGTGCCAGCTCATCGGGGAGCGGGACAAACTACGAGCAGTACTTC. This encodes CASSSGSGTNYEQYF.

The V and J genes are TRBV6-6 and TRBJ2-7; 7 bases line up with TRBD1. This CDR3 spans 15 amino acids. The trim removed 6 bases at V and 7 bases at J, leaving 15 bases unmatched. Germline V gives CDR1 MNHNY, CDR2 SVGAGI (reference sequence). The CDR3 DNA reads as TGTGCCAGCAGCATCATCGAGGGGCGCAGGGGGGAGCAGTACTTC. Translated: CASSIIEGRRGEQYF.

The V and J genes are TRBV5-1 and TRBJ1-1, with TRBD1 identical over 8 bases. The germline CDR1 and CDR2 sequences are SGHRS and YFSETQ. The CDR3 sequence is 13 residues long. The J segment lost 6 bases and the V segment lost 6 bases, leaving 7 bases of the junction unmatched. The CDR3 region has the DNA TGCGCCAGCACTGGGGGACAGGTATCTGAAGCTTTCTTT. It specifies CASTGGQVSEAFF.

This clone came up once. The chain is built from TRBV30 and TRBJ2-1, with D perhaps being TRBD1 or TRBD2 (5 bases each). The V end lost 0 bases, the J end lost 8 bases, and 11 bases lay between the germline ends. Germline-derived CDR1 and CDR2 are GTSNPN and SVGIG (reference sequence). This CDR3 has 13 residues. The CDR3 reads CAWSVGTSYEQFF. The CDR3 nucleotides are TGTGCCTGGAGTGTCGGGACGTCGTATGAGCAGTTCTTC. Complete variable domain (other parts from reference TRBV30 and TRBJ2-1): SQTIHQWPATLVQPVGSPLSLECTVEGTSNPNLYWYRQAAGRGLQLLFYSVGIGQISSEVPQNLSASRPQDRQFILSSKKLLLSDSGFYLCAWSVGTSYEQFFGPGTRLTVL.

Remarks on this clone: At the DNA level, this CDR3 is encoded by other sequences in the same sample as well. CDR3 sequence: CASSPGLAGTDTQYF. The CDR3, as DNA: TGCGCCAGCAGCCCCGGACTAGCGGGCACAGATACGCAGTATTTT. This chain uses TRBV5-1 with TRBJ2-3; TRBD2 aligns across 10 bases. This CDR3 is built from 15 residues. Germline V gene sequence: CDR1 SGHRS, CDR2 YFSETQ. The J segment lost 1 base and the V segment lost 4 bases, leaving 3 bases of the junction unmatched.

The V gene is TRBV5-5, the J gene TRBJ1-1, with D perhaps TRBD1 (5 bases). From germline, CDR1 is SGHKS and CDR2 YYEKEE (reference sequence). The CDR3 extends over 13 amino acids. Trimming removed 6 bases from V and 0 bases from J, with 9 bases in between. As DNA, the CDR3 is TGTGCCAGCATGGGAGGGGTGAACACTGAAGCTTTCTTT. The encoded protein is CASMGGVNTEAFF. The whole variable domain, filled in from reference TRBV5-5 and TRBJ1-1, reads DAGVTQSPTHLIKTRGQQVTLRCSPISGHKSVSWYQQVLGQGPQFIFQYYEKEERGRGNFPDRFSARQFPNYSSELNVNALLLGDSALYLCASMGGVNTEAFFGQGTRLTVV.

The chain combines TRBV7-2 with TRBJ2-1, with 9 nucleotides matching TRBD2. CDR3 length equals 16 residues. Per germline, CDR1 SGHTA and CDR2 FQGNSA. J gave up 7 bases and V 0 bases, and 7 bases lay outside the gene matches. The CDR3 spells CASSLAGTSNENEQFF. CDR3 nucleotides: TGTGCCAGCAGCTTAGCCGGGACTAGCAATGAGAATGAGCAGTTCTTC.

The J gene is TRBJ2-1, the V gene TRBV5-1; TRBD2 matches 11 bases. The trim removed 0 bases at V and 10 bases at J, leaving 6 bases unmatched. The CDR3 totals 15 residues. Germline V gene lookup returns CDR1 SGHRS and CDR2 YFSETQ. Here the CDR3 DNA reads TGCGCCAGCAGCTTGGTACTAGCGGGAGTGGCCGAGCAGTTCTTC. The encoded protein is CASSLVLAGVAEQFF.

The V call is TRBV18, the J call TRBJ1-2, with TRBD1 identical over 7 bases. The CDR3 loop spans 17 amino acids. Germline-derived CDR1 and CDR2 are KGHSH and LQKENI. J gave up 1 base and V 2 bases, and 10 bases lay outside the gene matches. CDR3 protein: CASSPTPMGQYNYGYTF. CDR3 DNA: TGTGCCAGCTCACCAACCCCAATGGGACAGTATAACTATGGCTACACCTTC.

This clone was found once. The chain combines TRBV5-1 with TRBJ2-3; 11 bases agree with TRBD2. The CDR3 sequence is 19 residues long. V shed 2 bases, J shed 3 bases, and the junction held 14 bases outside the gene matches. Germline assignment: CDR1 SGHRS and CDR2 YFSETQ. The DNA for the CDR3 is TGCGCCAGCAGCTTCGGCGGTACTAGCGGGAGAAGGGGGACAGATACGCAGTATTTT. Translating gives CASSFGGTSGRRGTDTQYF.

The CDR3 DNA follows: TGCGCCAGCAGCTTCGCCCGAATGGCGGCCTTCAACACTGAAGCTTTCTTT. Translated: CASSFARMAAFNTEAFF. The chain combines TRBV5-1 with TRBJ1-1; D remains ambiguous. Trimming cost V 2 bases and J 2 bases, with 19 bases left between them. The CDR3 consists of 17 residues. CDR1 and CDR2 from the germline V gene are SGHRS and YFSETQ.

The chain employs TRBV7-3 and TRBJ1-2; 7 bases are a match to TRBD1. Germline values: CDR1 SGHTA, CDR2 FQGTGA. The CDR3 has 14 amino acids. Trimming removed 5 bases from V and 2 bases from J; junction bases left unmatched: 5. The CDR3 DNA sequence: TGTGCCAGCAGCCCGACAGGGTCCAACTATGGCTACACCTTC. Its translation is CASSPTGSNYGYTF.